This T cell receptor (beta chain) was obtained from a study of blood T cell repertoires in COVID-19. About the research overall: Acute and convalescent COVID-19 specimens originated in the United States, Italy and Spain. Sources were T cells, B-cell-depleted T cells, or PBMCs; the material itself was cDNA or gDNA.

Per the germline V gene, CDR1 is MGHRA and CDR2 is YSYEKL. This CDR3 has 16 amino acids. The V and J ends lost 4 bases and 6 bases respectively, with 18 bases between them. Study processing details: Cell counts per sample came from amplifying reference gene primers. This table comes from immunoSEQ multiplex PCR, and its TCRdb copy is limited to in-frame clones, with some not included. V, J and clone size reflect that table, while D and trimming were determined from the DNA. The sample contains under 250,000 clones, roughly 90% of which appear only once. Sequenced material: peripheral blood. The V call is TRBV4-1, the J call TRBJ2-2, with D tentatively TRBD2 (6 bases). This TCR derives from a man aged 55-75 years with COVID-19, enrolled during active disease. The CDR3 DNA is TGCGCCAGCAGCCTCACCCGGGACTCCACGTCCGGGGAGCTGTTTTTT. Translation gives CASSLTRDSTSGELFF.